This is a list of T cell receptor beta chains from one sample in a study of blood T cell repertoires in COVID-19. Measured with immunoSEQ multiplex PCR; TCRdb has only the in-frame clones, and not every one. The sample holds about 92,000 clones; 75% to 90% are singletons and the top ten take roughly 15%. The specimen sequenced was peripheral blood. These receptors all come from a woman older than 75 with active or convalescent COVID-19. Both conserved end residues are part of each CDR3. Each record gives: V gene, CDR3 protein.

TRBV3-1/TRBV3-2 | CASSQDLAGGLSGNTIYF
TRBV18 | CASSPLTTGNEQFF
TRBV3-1/TRBV3-2 | CASSHDFGLAGDVEQFF
TRBV6-2/TRBV6-3 | CASSRRSSENTGELFF
TRBV30 | CAWSVKGRNTIYF
TRBV7-2 | CASSLAGQGGTEAFF
TRBV29-1 | CSVSDRDMQGKGYTF
TRBV7-2 | CASSLKGYGYTEAFF
TRBV6-5 | CASRLRDRDYNEQFF
TRBV7-8 | CASSLNGGEETQYF
TRBV5-4 | CASSPGQGANNSPLHF
TRBV13 | CASSLGGSGGAVHTQYF
TRBV4-3 | CASSQDPAGGLEQFF
TRBV9 | CASSVGGQFYSGNTIYF
TRBV10-3 | CAISEGASGDTQYF
TRBV5-1 | CASSLSTSGGGEQYF
TRBV5-1 | CASSFGGTAYTDTQYF
TRBV13 | CASSLRLAGFTDTQYF